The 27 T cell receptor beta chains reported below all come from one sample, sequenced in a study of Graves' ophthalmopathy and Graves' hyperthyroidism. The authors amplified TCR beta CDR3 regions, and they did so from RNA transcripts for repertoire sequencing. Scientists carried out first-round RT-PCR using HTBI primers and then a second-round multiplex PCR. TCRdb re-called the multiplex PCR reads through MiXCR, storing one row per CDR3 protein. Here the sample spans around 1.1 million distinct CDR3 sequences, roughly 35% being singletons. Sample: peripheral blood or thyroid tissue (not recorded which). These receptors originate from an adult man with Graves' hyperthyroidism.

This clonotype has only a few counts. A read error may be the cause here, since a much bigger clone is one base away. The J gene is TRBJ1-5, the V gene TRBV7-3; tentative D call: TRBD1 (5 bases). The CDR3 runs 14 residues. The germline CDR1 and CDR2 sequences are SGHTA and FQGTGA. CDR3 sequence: CASSLAVTGQLQHF. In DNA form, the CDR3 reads TGTGCCAGCAGCTTAGCGGTAACAGGTCAGCTCCAGCATTTT.

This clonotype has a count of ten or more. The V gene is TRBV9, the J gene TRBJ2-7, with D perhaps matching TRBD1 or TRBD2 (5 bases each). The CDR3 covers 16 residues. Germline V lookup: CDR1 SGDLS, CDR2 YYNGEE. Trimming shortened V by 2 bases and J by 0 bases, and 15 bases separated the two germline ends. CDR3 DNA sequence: TGTGCCAGCAGCGTGACGGGGACGGCTAGCTCCTACGAGCAGTACTTC. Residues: CASSVTGTASSYEQYF.

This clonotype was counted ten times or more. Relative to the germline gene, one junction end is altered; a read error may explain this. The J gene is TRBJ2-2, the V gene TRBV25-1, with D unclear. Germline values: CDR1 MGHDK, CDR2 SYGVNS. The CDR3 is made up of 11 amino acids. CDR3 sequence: CASRNSGELFF. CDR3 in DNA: TGTGCCAGCAGGAACTCCGGGGAGCTGTTTTTT.

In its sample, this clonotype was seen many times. CDR3 nucleotide sequence: TGTGCCAGTACCCCTGACCGCAACAGAGACTATGGCTACACCTTC. Encoded protein: CASTPDRNRDYGYTF. The V call is TRBV19, the J call TRBJ1-2; D is uncertain. Germline V gene sequence: CDR1 LNHDA, CDR2 SQIVND (reference sequence). V lost 7 bases to trimming and J lost 3 bases, with 18 bases between them. This CDR3 contains 15 residues.

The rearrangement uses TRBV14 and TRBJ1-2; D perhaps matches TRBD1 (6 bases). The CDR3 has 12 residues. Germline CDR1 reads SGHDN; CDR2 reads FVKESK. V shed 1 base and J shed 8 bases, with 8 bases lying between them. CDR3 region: CASSQGTEGYTF. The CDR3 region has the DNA TGTGCCAGCAGCCAAGGGACAGAGGGCTACACCTTC.

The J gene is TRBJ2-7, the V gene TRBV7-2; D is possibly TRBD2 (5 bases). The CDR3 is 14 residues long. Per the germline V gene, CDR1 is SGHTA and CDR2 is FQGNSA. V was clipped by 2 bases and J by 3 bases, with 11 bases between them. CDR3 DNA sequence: TGTGCCAGCAGCTTAAGGACTCCCGTCTACGAGCAGTACTTC. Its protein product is CASSLRTPVYEQYF.

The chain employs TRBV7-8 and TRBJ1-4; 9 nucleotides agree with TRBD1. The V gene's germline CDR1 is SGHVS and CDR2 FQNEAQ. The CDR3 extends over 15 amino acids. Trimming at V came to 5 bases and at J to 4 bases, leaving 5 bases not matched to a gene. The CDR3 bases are TGTGCCAGCAGCGGGACAGGGAATAATAATGAAAAACTGTTTTTT. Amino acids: CASSGTGNNNEKLFF. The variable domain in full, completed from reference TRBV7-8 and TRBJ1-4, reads GAGVSQSPRYKVAKRGQDVALRCDPISGHVSLFWYQQALGQGPEFLTYFQNEAQLDKSGLPSDRFFAERPEGSVSTLKIQRTQQEDSAVYLCASSGTGNNNEKLFFGSGTQLSVL.

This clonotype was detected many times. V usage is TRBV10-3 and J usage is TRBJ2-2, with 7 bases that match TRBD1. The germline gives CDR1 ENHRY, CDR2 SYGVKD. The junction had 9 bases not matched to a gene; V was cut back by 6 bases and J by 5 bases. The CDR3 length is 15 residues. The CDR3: CAIRILTGSTGELFF. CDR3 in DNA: TGTGCCATCAGAATACTGACAGGGTCAACCGGGGAGCTGTTTTTT.

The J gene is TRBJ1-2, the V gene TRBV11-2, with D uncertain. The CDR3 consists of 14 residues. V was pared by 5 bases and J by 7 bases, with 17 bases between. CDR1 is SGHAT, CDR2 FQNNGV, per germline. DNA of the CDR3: TGTGCCAGCAGCCCTGGGTGGAGGGTTGGTGGCTACACCTTC. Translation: CASSPGWRVGGYTF.

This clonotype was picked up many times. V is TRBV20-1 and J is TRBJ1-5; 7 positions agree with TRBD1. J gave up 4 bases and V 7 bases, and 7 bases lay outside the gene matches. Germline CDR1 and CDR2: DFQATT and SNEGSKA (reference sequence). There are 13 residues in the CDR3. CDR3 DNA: TGCAGTGTCCGGGACAGACTTAATCAGCCCCAGCATTTT. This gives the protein CSVRDRLNQPQHF.

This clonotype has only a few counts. This chain's CDR3 is CASSLEGSVGELFF. CDR3 nucleotide sequence: TGTGCCAGCAGCTTAGAGGGCAGCGTCGGGGAGCTGTTTTTT. The chain is built from TRBV7-2 and TRBJ2-2, with D hard to call. The CDR3 covers 14 residues. Trimming removed 1 base from V and 7 bases from J, with 10 bases in between. CDR1 and CDR2 (germline): SGHTA, FQGNSA.

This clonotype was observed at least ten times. The CDR3 sequence: CSAWGAGGAYEQYF. CDR3 in DNA: TGCAGTGCTTGGGGGGCAGGGGGAGCCTACGAGCAGTACTTC. The V and J genes are TRBV20-1 and TRBJ2-7, with a possible D match to TRBD1 (7 bases). Per the germline V gene, CDR1 is DFQATT and CDR2 is SNEGSKA (reference sequence). The V and J ends lost 5 bases and 2 bases respectively, with 16 bases between them. This CDR3 is built from 14 residues.

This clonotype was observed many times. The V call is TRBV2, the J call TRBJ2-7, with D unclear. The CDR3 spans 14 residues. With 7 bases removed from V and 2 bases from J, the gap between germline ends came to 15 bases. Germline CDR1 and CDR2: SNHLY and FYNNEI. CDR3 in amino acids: CASMPPNGAYEQYF. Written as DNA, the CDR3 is TGTGCCAGCATGCCACCTAATGGAGCCTACGAGCAGTACTTC.

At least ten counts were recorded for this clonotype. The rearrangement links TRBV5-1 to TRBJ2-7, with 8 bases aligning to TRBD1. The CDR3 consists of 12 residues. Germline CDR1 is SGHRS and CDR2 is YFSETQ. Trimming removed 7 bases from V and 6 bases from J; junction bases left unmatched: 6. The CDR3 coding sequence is TGCGCCAGCGCCCAGACAGGGGTCGAGCAGTACTTC. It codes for CASAQTGVEQYF. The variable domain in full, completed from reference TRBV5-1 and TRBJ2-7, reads KAGVTQTPRYLIKTRGQQVTLSCSPISGHRSVSWYQQTPGQGLQFLFEYFSETQRNKGNFPGRFSGRQFSNSRSEMNVSTLELGDSALYLCASAQTGVEQYFGPGTRLTVT.

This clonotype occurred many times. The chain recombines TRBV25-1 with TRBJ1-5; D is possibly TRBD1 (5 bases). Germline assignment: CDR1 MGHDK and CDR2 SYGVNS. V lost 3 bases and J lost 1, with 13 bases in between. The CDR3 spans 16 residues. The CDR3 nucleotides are TGTGCCAGCAGTGAGGGGGTGGGGGGGAGCAATCAGCCCCAGCATTTT. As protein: CASSEGVGGSNQPQHF.

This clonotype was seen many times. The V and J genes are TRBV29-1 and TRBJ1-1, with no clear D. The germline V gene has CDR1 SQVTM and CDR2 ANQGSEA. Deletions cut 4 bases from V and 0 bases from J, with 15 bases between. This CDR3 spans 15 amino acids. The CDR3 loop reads CSVGWASLMNTEAFF. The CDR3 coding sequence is TGCAGCGTTGGTTGGGCCAGCTTAATGAACACTGAAGCTTTCTTT.

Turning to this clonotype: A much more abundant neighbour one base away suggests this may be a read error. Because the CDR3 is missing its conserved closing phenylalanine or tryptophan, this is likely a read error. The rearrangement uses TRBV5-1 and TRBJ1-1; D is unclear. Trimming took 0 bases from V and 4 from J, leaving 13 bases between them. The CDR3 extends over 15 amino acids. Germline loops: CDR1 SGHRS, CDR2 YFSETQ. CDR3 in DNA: TGCGCCAGCAGCTTGGGTGTCCCTACGGCCACTGAAGCTTTCTAT. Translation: CASSLGVPTATEAFY.

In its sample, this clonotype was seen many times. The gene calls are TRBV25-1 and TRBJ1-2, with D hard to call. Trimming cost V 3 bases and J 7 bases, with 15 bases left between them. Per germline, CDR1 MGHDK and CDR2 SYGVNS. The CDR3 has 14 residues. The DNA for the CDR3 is TGTGCCAGCAGTGACCCCAATCCGGTAACTGGCTACACCTTC. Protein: CASSDPNPVTGYTF.

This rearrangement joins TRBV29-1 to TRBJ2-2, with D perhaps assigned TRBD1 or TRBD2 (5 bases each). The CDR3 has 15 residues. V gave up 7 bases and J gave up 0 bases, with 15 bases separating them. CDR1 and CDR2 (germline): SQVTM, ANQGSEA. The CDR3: CSAGDRVSNTGELFF. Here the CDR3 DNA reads TGCAGCGCTGGGGACCGTGTATCGAACACCGGGGAGCTGTTTTTT.

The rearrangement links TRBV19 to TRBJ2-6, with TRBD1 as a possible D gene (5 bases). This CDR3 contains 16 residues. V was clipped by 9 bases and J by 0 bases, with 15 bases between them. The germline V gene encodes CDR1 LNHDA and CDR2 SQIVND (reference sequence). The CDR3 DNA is TGTGCCAGCAGCTTGGTCAGGGACTCTGGGGCCAACGTCCTGACTTTC. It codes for CASSLVRDSGANVLTF.

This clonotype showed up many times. DNA of the CDR3: TGTGCCAGCAGCTTGATGGACAGTGCCTACGAGCAGTACTTC. Amino acids: CASSLMDSAYEQYF. This chain connects TRBV11-2 to TRBJ2-7, with D possibly being TRBD1 (6 bases). The ends were cut back, 3 bases at V and 2 bases at J, with 11 bases in the middle. Germline CDR1 and CDR2: SGHAT and FQNNGV. This CDR3 has 14 amino acids.

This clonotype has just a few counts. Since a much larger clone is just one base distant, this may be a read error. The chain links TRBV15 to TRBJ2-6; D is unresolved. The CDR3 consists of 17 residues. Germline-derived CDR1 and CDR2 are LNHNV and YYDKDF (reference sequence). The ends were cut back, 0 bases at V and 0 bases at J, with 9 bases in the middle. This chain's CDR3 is CATSRDWASSGANVLTF. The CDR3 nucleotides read TGTGCCACCAGCAGAGATTGGGCCTCCTCTGGGGCCAACGTCCTGACTTTC.

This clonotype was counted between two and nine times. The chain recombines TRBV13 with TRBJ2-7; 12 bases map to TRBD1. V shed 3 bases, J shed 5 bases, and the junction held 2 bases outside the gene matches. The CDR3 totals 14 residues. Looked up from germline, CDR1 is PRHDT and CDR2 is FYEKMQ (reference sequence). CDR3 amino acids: CASSFGTGGDEQYF. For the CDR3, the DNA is TGTGCCAGCAGCTTTGGGACAGGGGGCGACGAGCAGTACTTC. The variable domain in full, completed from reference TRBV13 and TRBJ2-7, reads AAGVIQSPRHLIKEKRETATLKCYPIPRHDTVYWYQQGPGQDPQFLISFYEKMQSDKGSIPDRFSAQQFSDYHSELNMSSLELGDSALYFCASSFGTGGDEQYFGPGTRLTVT.

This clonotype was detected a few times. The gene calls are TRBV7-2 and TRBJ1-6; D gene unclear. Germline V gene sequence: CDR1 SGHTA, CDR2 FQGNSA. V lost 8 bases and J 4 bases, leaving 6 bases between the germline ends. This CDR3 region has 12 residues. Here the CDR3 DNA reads TGTGCCAGCGCGGGATATAATTCACCCCTCCACTTT. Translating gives CASAGYNSPLHF.

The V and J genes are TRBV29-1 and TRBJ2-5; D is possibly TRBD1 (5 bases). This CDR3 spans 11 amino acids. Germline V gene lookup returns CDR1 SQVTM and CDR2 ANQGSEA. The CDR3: CRRTSRGTQYF. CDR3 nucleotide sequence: TGCCGGCGGACATCCCGCGGGACCCAGTACTTC.

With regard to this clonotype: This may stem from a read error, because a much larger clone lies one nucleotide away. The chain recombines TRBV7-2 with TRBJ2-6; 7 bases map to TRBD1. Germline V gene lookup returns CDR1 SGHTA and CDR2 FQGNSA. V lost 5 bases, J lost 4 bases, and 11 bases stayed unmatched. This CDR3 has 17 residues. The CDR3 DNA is TGTGCCAGCAGCGAGAGTAATCTGGGACAGGGGGCCAACGTCCTGACTTTC. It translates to CASSESNLGQGANVLTF.

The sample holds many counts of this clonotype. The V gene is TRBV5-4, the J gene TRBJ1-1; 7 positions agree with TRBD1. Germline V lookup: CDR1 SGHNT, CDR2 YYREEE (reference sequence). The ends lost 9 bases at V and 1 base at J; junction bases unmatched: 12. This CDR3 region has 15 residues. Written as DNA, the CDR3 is TGTGCCACCAGGGGGAATGGACAGCAGAACACTGAAGCTTTCTTT. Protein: CATRGNGQQNTEAFF.